These 19 T cell receptor beta chains were sequenced from one sample in a study of blood T cell repertoires in COVID-19 (dated by TCRdb to 2019 to 2021). Libraries were prepared through the immunoSEQ multiplex PCR assay. Imported from immuneACCESS, the table was reduced by TCRdb to in-frame sequences with V and J called. These copies leave out some clones; in studies compared against another copy, an unresolved V gene accounts for under half, and the cause of the remainder is not known. Here the sample has about 230,000 clones; 84% occur a single time. The ten largest clones represent around 18% of the sample. Material for sequencing was peripheral blood. The origin of the receptors is a woman of 80 years or more with active or convalescent COVID-19.

This rearrangement joins TRBV4-3 to TRBJ2-1; 8 nucleotides agree with TRBD1. Germline-derived CDR1 and CDR2 are LGHNA and YSLEER. The CDR3 totals 18 residues. V shed 0 bases, J shed 3 bases, and the junction held 10 bases outside the gene matches. The CDR3 is CASSQDPQGAGIYNEQFF. In nucleotides, the CDR3 is TGCGCCAGCAGCCAAGACCCCCAGGGGGCGGGGATCTACAATGAGCAGTTCTTC.

A few counts support this clone. The rearrangement links TRBV5-1 to TRBJ2-7, with 7 bases identical to TRBD2. The CDR3 extends over 14 amino acids. The V gene end was trimmed by 0 bases and the J gene end by 3 bases; junction bases not matched to a gene: 3. Germline lookup yields CDR1 SGHRS and CDR2 YFSETQ. The CDR3, as DNA: TGCGCCAGCAGCTTGGATCTAGCGGTCTACGAGCAGTACTTC. Amino acid sequence: CASSLDLAVYEQYF.

The V gene is TRBV5-4, the J gene TRBJ1-1, with D possibly matching TRBD1 (6 bases). Germline V gives CDR1 SGHNT, CDR2 YYREEE (reference sequence). The CDR3 extends over 14 amino acids. The V end was cut by 0 bases, the J end by 4 bases, with 10 bases between. The CDR3: CASSLDQGTTEAFF. The DNA for the CDR3 is TGTGCCAGCAGCTTGGATCAGGGGACCACTGAAGCTTTCTTT.

The genes are TRBV7-2 and TRBJ2-7; TRBD1 matches 7 bases. The CDR3 length is 14 residues. J lost 6 bases, V lost 5 bases, and 10 bases had no gene match. Germline values: CDR1 SGHTA, CDR2 FQGNSA. The CDR3 region is CASSKSGTVFEQYF. The CDR3 region has the DNA TGTGCCAGCAGCAAATCCGGGACAGTTTTCGAGCAGTACTTC.

The rearrangement links TRBV5-8 to TRBJ1-5; 7 positions agree with TRBD1. V was pared by 4 bases and J by 3 bases, with 7 bases of the junction left unmatched. CDR1 is SGHTS, CDR2 YDEGEE, per germline. The CDR3 is made up of 15 amino acids. CDR3 in DNA: TGTGCCAGCAGCCCAAGGACAGGACTCAATCAGCCCCAGCATTTT. Translation: CASSPRTGLNQPQHF.

The chain is built from TRBV18 and TRBJ2-7, with D possibly TRBD2 on 6 matching bases. Germline V CDR1 and CDR2: KGHSH, LQKENI. V was pared by 2 bases and J by 0 bases, with 8 bases between. CDR3 size: 14 residues. The CDR3 DNA reads as TGTGCCAGCTCACCATGGGACTCCTCCTACGAGCAGTACTTC. It is translated as CASSPWDSSYEQYF.

The chain is built from TRBV6-5 and TRBJ1-2; tentative D call: TRBD1 (6 bases). Germline V lookup: CDR1 MNHEY, CDR2 SVGAGI. Trimming removed 6 bases from V and 8 bases from J, with 16 bases in between. The CDR3 has 13 residues. CDR3: CASRLNRALGYTF. The CDR3 DNA is TGTGCCAGCAGGCTAAACAGGGCTCTCGGCTACACCTTC.

The J gene is TRBJ2-7, the V gene TRBV20-1; TRBD2 aligns across 7 bases. From germline, CDR1 is DFQATT and CDR2 SNEGSKA (reference sequence). The V segment lost 3 bases and the J segment 4 bases; nucleotides outside the gene matches: 9. The CDR3 runs to 14 residues. CDR3 loop: CSASRPSGNYEQYF. CDR3 bases: TGCAGTGCTAGTAGACCTAGCGGAAATTACGAGCAGTACTTC.

This sequence joins TRBV4-2 and TRBJ2-2; 11 nucleotides align to TRBD2. CDR1 is LGHNA, CDR2 YNFKEQ, per germline. This CDR3 is 15 amino acids long. Trimming took 5 bases from V and 5 from J; bases not matched to a gene: 4. In DNA form, the CDR3 reads TGTGCCAGCAGCTCACTAGCGGGGGAGACCGGGGAGCTGTTTTTT. Translation gives CASSSLAGETGELFF.

This chain joins TRBV5-1 and TRBJ2-5; a weak D match, TRBD2 (6 bases). The CDR3 has 13 residues. In germline, CDR1 is SGHRS, CDR2 YFSETQ. The V end was cut by 4 bases, the J end by 2 bases, with 9 bases between. The CDR3 region is CASSPGLQETQYF. The DNA for the CDR3 is TGCGCCAGCAGCCCGGGACTTCAAGAGACCCAGTACTTC.

V usage is TRBV5-1 and J usage is TRBJ2-1, with D perhaps matching TRBD2 (6 bases). V lost 0 bases and J lost 1, with 8 bases in between. Germline CDR1 is SGHRS and CDR2 is YFSETQ. The CDR3 totals 15 residues. The DNA of the CDR3 is TGCGCCAGCAGCTTGGCCAGCGGGTCCTACAATGAGCAGTTCTTC. Translation gives CASSLASGSYNEQFF.

J is TRBJ2-2 and V is TRBV10-3; D perhaps matches TRBD2 (5 bases). The germline V and J ends were trimmed by 4 bases and 7 bases, with 13 bases remaining between them. Germline V lookup: CDR1 ENHRY, CDR2 SYGVKD. The CDR3 is 14 residues long. CDR3 loop: CAISGFGDNGELFF. Written as DNA, the CDR3 is TGTGCCATCAGTGGATTCGGGGATAACGGGGAGCTGTTTTTT.

The chain is built from TRBV5-1 and TRBJ2-5, with D possibly TRBD2 on 5 matching bases. The V and J ends lost 0 bases and 2 bases respectively, with 14 bases between them. The CDR3 loop spans 16 amino acids. Germline CDR1 SGHRS, CDR2 YFSETQ. The CDR3 region is CASSLEPGVGQETQYF. The CDR3 DNA follows: TGCGCCAGCAGCTTGGAACCCGGGGTGGGGCAAGAGACCCAGTACTTC.

The V and J genes are TRBV7-2 and TRBJ1-1; 9 positions match TRBD1. The CDR3 consists of 17 residues. The germline V gene encodes CDR1 SGHTA and CDR2 FQGNSA. Trimming took 2 bases from V and 4 from J; bases not matched to a gene: 11. The CDR3 sequence: CASSLYWVGQGSTEAFF. Written as DNA, the CDR3 is TGTGCCAGCAGCTTATACTGGGTGGGACAGGGTAGCACTGAAGCTTTCTTT.

The chain has TRBV5-1 and TRBJ2-7, with a weak D call TRBD1 (5 bases). Germline V CDR1 and CDR2: SGHRS, YFSETQ. This CDR3 region has 14 residues. V lost 5 bases to trimming and J lost 2 bases, with 14 bases between them. This CDR3 is CASRQTVTTYEQYF. The CDR3 DNA sequence: TGCGCCAGCAGGCAGACAGTCACCACCTACGAGCAGTACTTC.

The gene calls are TRBV27 and TRBJ1-4, with D maybe TRBD1 (6 bases). V shed 5 bases and J shed 6 bases, with 19 bases lying between them. Germline V gives CDR1 MNHEY, CDR2 SMNVEV (reference sequence). The CDR3 loop spans 16 amino acids. The CDR3: CASSVRGGAVDEKLFF. CDR3 coding DNA: TGTGCCAGCAGTGTTCGCGGGGGGGCCGTGGATGAAAAACTGTTTTTT.

V is TRBV18 and J is TRBJ1-3; D unclear. In germline, CDR1 is KGHSH, CDR2 LQKENI. Deletions cut 0 bases from V and 4 bases from J, with 4 bases between. CDR3 size: 13 residues. CDR3 sequence: CASSPPRGNTIYF. CDR3 sequence (DNA): TGTGCCAGCTCACCACCGAGGGGAAACACCATATATTTT. Drawing the rest from reference TRBV18 and TRBJ1-3, the complete variable domain is NAGVMQNPRHLVRRRGQEARLRCSPMKGHSHVYWYRQLPEEGLKFMVYLQKENIIDESGMPKERFSAEFPKEGPSILRIQQVVRGDSAAYFCASSPPRGNTIYFGEGSWLTVV.

The chain uses TRBV11-2 and TRBJ1-3, with 9 nucleotides matching TRBD1. V trimming: 10 bases; J trimming: 0 bases; junction bases outside the gene matches: 16. The CDR3 is 18 amino acids. Per germline, CDR1 SGHAT and CDR2 FQNNGV. The CDR3 DNA reads TGTGCCACTCACAACCCAAACAGGGGGCTGGACTCTGGAAACACCATATATTTT. Its protein product is CATHNPNRGLDSGNTIYF.

This rearrangement joins TRBV10-2 to TRBJ2-3; TRBD2 agrees at 7 bases. Germline loops: CDR1 WSHSY, CDR2 SAAADI. The CDR3 runs 14 residues. The J segment lost 4 bases and the V segment lost 8 bases, leaving 9 bases of the junction unmatched. CDR3 bases: TGCGCCAGCTCCTGGACGGGAGGCCCAGATACGCAGTATTTT. As protein: CASSWTGGPDTQYF.